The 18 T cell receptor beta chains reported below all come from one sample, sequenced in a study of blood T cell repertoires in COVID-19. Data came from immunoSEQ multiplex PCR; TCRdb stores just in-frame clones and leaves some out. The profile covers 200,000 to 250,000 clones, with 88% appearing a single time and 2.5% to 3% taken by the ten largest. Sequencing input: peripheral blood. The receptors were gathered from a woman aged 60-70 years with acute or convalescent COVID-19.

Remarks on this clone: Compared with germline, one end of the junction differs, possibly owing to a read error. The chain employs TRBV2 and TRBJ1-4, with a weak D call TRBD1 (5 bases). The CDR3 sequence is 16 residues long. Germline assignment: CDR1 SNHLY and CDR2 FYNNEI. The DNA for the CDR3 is TGTGCCAGCAGTGAAGGGCAGGGCCCGACTAGTGAAAAACTGTTTTTT. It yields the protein CASSEGQGPTSEKLFF.

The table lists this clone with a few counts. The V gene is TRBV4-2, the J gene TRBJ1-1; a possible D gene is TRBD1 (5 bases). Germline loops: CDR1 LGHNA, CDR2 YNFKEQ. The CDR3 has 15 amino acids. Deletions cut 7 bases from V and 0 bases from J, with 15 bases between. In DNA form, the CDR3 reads TGTGCCAGCACCTCCCATGGGGGGGTGAACACTGAAGCTTTCTTT. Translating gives CASTSHGGVNTEAFF.

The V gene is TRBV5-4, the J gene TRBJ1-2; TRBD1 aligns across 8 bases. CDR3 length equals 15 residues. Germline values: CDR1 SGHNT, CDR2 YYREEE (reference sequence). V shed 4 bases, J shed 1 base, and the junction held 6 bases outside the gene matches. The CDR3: CASSPATGVNYGYTF. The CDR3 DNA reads TGTGCCAGCAGCCCCGCGACAGGGGTTAACTATGGCTACACCTTC.

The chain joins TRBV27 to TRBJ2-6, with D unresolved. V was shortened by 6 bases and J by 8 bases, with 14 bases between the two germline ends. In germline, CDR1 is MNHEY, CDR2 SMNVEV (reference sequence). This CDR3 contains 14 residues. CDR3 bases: TGTGCCAGCAGGTCCCACAGTCAGCCCAACGTCCTGACTTTC. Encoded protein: CASRSHSQPNVLTF.

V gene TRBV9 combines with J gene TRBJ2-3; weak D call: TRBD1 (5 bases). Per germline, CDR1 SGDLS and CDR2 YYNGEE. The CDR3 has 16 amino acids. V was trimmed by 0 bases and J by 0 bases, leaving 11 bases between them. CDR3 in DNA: TGTGCCAGCAGCGTAGGGGGCAGCTCTAGCACAGATACGCAGTATTTT. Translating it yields CASSVGGSSSTDTQYF.

As DNA, the CDR3 is TGTGCCAGCAGCCTGACTAGCGGGAGGACCGAGCAGTACTTC. Translating gives CASSLTSGRTEQYF. This chain connects TRBV27 to TRBJ2-7, with 13 bases lining up with TRBD2. Per the germline V gene, CDR1 is MNHEY and CDR2 is SMNVEV (reference sequence). Trimming cost V 6 bases and J 6 bases; bases outside gene matches: 5. The CDR3 totals 14 residues.

The CDR3 DNA is TGTGCCAGCAGCCCGGACAGGGCTCGGGGTGGCTACACCTTC. This gives the protein CASSPDRARGGYTF. V is TRBV7-2 and J is TRBJ1-2; 8 bases fit TRBD1. Trimming took 5 bases from V and 7 from J; bases not matched to a gene: 9. The CDR3 sequence is 14 residues long. CDR1 and CDR2 (germline): SGHTA, FQGNSA.

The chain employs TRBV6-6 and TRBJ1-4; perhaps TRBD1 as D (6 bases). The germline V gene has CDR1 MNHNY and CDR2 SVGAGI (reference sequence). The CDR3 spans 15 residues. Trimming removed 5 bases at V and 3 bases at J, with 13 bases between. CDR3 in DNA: TGTGCCAGCAGTGACGGGGGGCGCCCTAATGAAAAACTGTTTTTT. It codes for CASSDGGRPNEKLFF.

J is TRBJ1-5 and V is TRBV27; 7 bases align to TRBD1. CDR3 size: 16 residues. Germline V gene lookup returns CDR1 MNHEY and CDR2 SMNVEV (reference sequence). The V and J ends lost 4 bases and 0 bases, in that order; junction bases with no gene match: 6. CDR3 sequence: CASSSRGATSNQPQHF. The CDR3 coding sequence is TGTGCCAGCAGTTCCAGGGGGGCTACTAGCAATCAGCCCCAGCATTTT.

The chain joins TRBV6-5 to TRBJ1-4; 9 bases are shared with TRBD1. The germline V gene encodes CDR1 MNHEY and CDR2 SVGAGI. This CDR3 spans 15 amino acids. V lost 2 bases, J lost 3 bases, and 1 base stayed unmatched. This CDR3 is CASSYGTGPNEKLFF. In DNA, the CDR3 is TGTGCCAGCAGTTACGGGACAGGGCCTAATGAAAAACTGTTTTTT.

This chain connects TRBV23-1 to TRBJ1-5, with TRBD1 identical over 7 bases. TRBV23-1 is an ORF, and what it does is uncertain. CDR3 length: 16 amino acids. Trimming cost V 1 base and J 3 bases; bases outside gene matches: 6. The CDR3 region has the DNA TGCGCCAGCAGTCAATATGCAGGGGGGTTCAATCAGCCCCAGCATTTT. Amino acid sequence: CASSQYAGGFNQPQHF.

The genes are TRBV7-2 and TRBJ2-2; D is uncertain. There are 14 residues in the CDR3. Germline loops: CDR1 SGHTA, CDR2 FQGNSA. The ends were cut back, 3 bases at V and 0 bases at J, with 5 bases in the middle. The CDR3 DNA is TGTGCCAGCAGCTTCCCAGCGAACACCGGGGAGCTGTTTTTT. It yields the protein CASSFPANTGELFF.

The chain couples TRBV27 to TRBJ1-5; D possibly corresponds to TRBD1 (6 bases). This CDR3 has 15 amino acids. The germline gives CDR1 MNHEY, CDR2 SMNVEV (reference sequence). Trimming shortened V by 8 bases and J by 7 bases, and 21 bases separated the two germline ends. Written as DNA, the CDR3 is TGTGCCAGCGCCTTGGTGAGAGCCCAGGGGCAGCCCCAGCATTTT. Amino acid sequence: CASALVRAQGQPQHF.

Written as DNA, the CDR3 is TGCAGCGTTGTGGGGACGGGAGACTATGGCTACACCTTC. This codes for CSVVGTGDYGYTF. The chain combines TRBV29-1 with TRBJ1-2; tentatively, D is TRBD1 (5 bases). The CDR3 spans 13 residues. Trimming left V 4 bases short and J 3 bases short, with 12 bases between. The germline gives CDR1 SQVTM, CDR2 ANQGSEA.

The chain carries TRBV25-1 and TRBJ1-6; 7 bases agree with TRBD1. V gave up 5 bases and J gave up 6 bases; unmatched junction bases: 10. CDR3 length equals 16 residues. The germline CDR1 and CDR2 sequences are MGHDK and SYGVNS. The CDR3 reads CASSQARQGGNSPLHF. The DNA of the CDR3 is TGTGCCAGCAGTCAGGCCAGACAGGGAGGTAATTCACCCCTCCACTTT.

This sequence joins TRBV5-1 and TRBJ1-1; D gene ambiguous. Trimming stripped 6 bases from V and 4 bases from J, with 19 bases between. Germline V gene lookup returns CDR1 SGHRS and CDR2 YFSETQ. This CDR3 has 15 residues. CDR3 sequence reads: CASNLRDSGSTEAFF. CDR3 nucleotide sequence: TGCGCCAGCAACCTTCGGGATTCTGGAAGCACTGAAGCTTTCTTT.

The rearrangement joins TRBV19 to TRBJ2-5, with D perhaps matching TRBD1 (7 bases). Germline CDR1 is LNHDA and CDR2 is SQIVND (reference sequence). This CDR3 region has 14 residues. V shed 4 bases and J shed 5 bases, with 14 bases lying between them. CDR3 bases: TGTGCCAGTAGTACCCAGGGGGGCGCGGAGACCCAGTACTTC. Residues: CASSTQGGAETQYF.

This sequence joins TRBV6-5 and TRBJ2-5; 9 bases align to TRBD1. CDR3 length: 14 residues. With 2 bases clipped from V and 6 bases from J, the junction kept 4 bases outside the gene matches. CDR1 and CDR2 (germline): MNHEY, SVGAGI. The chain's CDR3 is CASSYTGQGQTQYF. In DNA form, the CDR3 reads TGTGCCAGCAGTTACACGGGACAGGGACAGACCCAGTACTTC.